This TCR beta chain was sequenced during a study of molecular identifiers for immune sequencing clone quantification. CDR1 is SGHDT and CDR2 is YYEEEE in the germline V gene. CDR3 length equals 14 residues. Trimming took 2 bases from V and 3 from J, leaving 9 bases between them. MiXCR, run by TCRdb on the PCR reads, gives a single entry per CDR3 protein. The sample lists more than 550,000 distinct CDR3 sequences, roughly 23% occurring once. This clonotype was observed a few times. The antigen remains undetermined. Whole-study results and caveats: About a million naive cells reportedly did not prevent detection of spiked Jurkat TCR RNA from one cell.

The rearrangement links TRBV5-6 to TRBJ1-5; D unclear. The clonotype was recovered from a human donor in good health. Some libraries in this study had Jurkat cell RNA spiked in. Sequences were obtained from naive CD8+ T cells from blood, with Jurkat cell RNA spiked in. Subset meaning: FACS-sorted CD8+CD4-CCR7+CD45RA+ naive T cells. The chain's CDR3 is CASSFHTDNQPQHF. DNA of the CDR3: TGTGCCAGCAGCTTTCACACAGACAATCAGCCCCAGCATTTT.